The 2 T cell receptor beta chains below all came from one sample that was sequenced in a study of tissue T cells after allogeneic stem cell transplantation. Sequenced by immunoSEQ multiplex PCR; TCRdb stores in-frame clones only, minus some. This sample has thousands of clones, with approximately 50% found just once. Time point reported: mouse harvest day 7 after allogeneic transplant. The graft held 10^6 splenic CD5+ T cells and 10^7 T-cell-depleted bone marrow cells. The sample taken for sequencing was gut tissue. The receptors were sampled from a female BALB/c mouse given C57BL/6 T cells with graft-versus-host disease after an allogeneic hematopoietic cell transplant.

In the case of this clone: Any gene name here is a mouse gene name. Read data end 1 residue before the CDR3 end; the end is taken from the germline J gene. The gene calls are TRBV16 and TRBJ2-5; the D is unclear. Germline V gene data show CDR1 as SGHSA and CDR2 as FRNQAP. The CDR3 totals 14 residues. Trimming left V 0 bases short and J 3 bases short, with 7 bases between. The CDR3 loop reads CASSLDTLQDTQYF. CDR3 DNA (partial): TGTGCAAGCAGCTTAGATACCCTGCAAGACACCCAGTAC. Using reference TRBV16 and TRBJ2-5 for the parts outside the CDR3, the full variable domain is NAGVIQTPRHKVTGKGQEATLWCEPISGHSAVFWYRQTIVQGLEFLTYFRNQAPIDDSGMPKERFSAQMPNQSHSTLKIQSTQPQDSAVYLCASSLDTLQDTQYFGPGTRLLVL.

Regarding this clone: Mouse gene names and germline throughout. The read terminates 1 residue ahead of where the CDR3 ends, so the germline J gene completes it. V usage is TRBV13-2 and J usage is TRBJ2-7; the match to TRBD2 covers 7 bases. The CDR3 totals 14 residues. V lost 2 bases to trimming and J lost 4 bases; unmatched junction nucleotides: 6. Germline V gives CDR1 NNHNN, CDR2 SYGAGS (reference sequence). The CDR3 DNA, read in part, is TGTGCCAGCGGTGAGGGGGGGGGAGGGTATGAACAGTAC. This translates into CASGEGGGGYEQY. The whole CDR3 reads CASGEGGGGYEQYF.